What follows are 14 T cell receptor beta chains derived from one specimen sequenced in a study of low-dose radiotherapy and immunotherapy resistance in tumors. The sample's time point: after trial treatment. Regarding treatment: LDRT plus nivolumab, ipilimumab, low-dose cyclophosphamide and aspirin (RACIN trial). TRAV and TRBV primers primed cDNA for both TCRalpha and TCRbeta. The authors ran around 18 PCR cycles to amplify TCRs with a constant-region primer and V-primer adapter. TCRdb re-analysed the reads in MiXCR, keeping a single row per CDR3 protein. The sample contains 35,000 to 45,000 distinct CDR3 sequences, less than 30% of which appear only once. Source: PBMCs, taken after low-dose radiotherapy plus immunotherapy. All receptors come from a male donor with prostate cancer.

The rearrangement joins TRBV28 to TRBJ2-5, with TRBD2 as a possible D gene (5 bases). The CDR3 length is 14 residues. The V end lost 3 bases, the J end lost 8 bases, and 16 bases lay between the germline ends. Per germline, CDR1 MDHEN and CDR2 SYDVKM. The CDR3 sequence: CASSFERETATQYF. Written as DNA, the CDR3 is TGTGCCAGCAGTTTCGAAAGGGAGACGGCCACCCAGTACTTC.

The V and J genes are TRBV19 and TRBJ2-1; 8 bases fit TRBD2. The CDR3 has 16 residues. Germline CDR1 is LNHDA and CDR2 is SQIVND (reference sequence). The junction had 15 bases not matched to a gene; V was cut back by 6 bases and J by 8 bases. The CDR3 region has the DNA TGTGCCAGTAGCCCGACTAGCGACGTTTCGAGGGATGAGCAGTTCTTC. Translation gives CASSPTSDVSRDEQFF.

Comment on this clonotype: This likely stems from a read error, as it lies one base from a far larger clone. CDR3 sequence (DNA): TGTGCCAACAGCTCGGGCGGGCAGGGGCCCTATAGCTCCTATAATTCACCCCTCCACTTT. Translated: CANSSGGQGPYSSYNSPLHF. This rearrangement joins TRBV28 to TRBJ1-6; weak D call: TRBD1 (6 bases). The ends were cut back, 10 bases at V and 0 bases at J, with 28 bases in the middle. The germline gives CDR1 MDHEN, CDR2 SYDVKM. The CDR3 consists of 20 residues.

Of note for this clonotype: A far more abundant clone sits one base away, making this likely a read error. V and J are TRBV28 and TRBJ2-7; the D is unclear. V was trimmed by 3 bases and J by 7 bases, leaving 16 bases between them. Germline CDR1 MDHEN, CDR2 SYDVKM. This CDR3 has 14 amino acids. In nucleotides, the CDR3 is TGTGCCAGCAGTTTGCCAACTCAGACCAATGAGCAGTACTTC. This encodes CASSLPTQTNEQYF.

Many counts were recorded for this clonotype. The CDR3 here is CASSGAVGSGNNEQFF. The DNA of the CDR3 is TGTGCCAGCAGCGGGGCGGTGGGCTCGGGGAACAATGAGCAGTTCTTC. The chain is built from TRBV7-2 and TRBJ2-1; tentatively, D is TRBD1 or TRBD2 (5 bases each). Germline CDR1 reads SGHTA; CDR2 reads FQGNSA. This CDR3 spans 16 amino acids. The germline V and J ends were trimmed by 5 bases and 5 bases, with 19 bases remaining between them.

This clonotype was found many times. The chain has TRBV2 and TRBJ2-2; 14 positions agree with TRBD2. Unmatched junction bases numbered 10, after V lost 7 bases and J lost 3 bases. The CDR3 is 18 residues long. Per the germline V gene, CDR1 is SNHLY and CDR2 is FYNNEI. The CDR3 nucleotides are TGTGCCAGCAAACCGGGACTAGCGGGAGCGTTCGACACCGGGGAGCTGTTTTTT. Its protein is CASKPGLAGAFDTGELFF.

The V call is TRBV5-1, the J call TRBJ2-7; 10 nucleotides line up with TRBD2. From germline, CDR1 is SGHRS and CDR2 YFSETQ. Trimming removed 7 bases from V and 1 base from J; junction bases left unmatched: 14. This CDR3 spans 17 amino acids. Here the CDR3 DNA reads TGCGCCAGCGCCCCGAGGCCCGGGACTAGCGAATCCTACGAGCAGTACTTC. This translates into CASAPRPGTSESYEQYF.

This clonotype was recorded many times. The V call is TRBV7-3, the J call TRBJ2-5; D unclear. The germline gives CDR1 SGHTA, CDR2 FQGTGA. This CDR3 has 13 amino acids. V was pared by 5 bases and J by 4 bases, with 11 bases between. For the CDR3, the DNA is TGTGCCAGCAGCCGTGGGGTGAGAGAGACCCAGTACTTC. Residues: CASSRGVRETQYF.

This clonotype was picked up many times. CDR3 residues: CSARRDRENQPQHF. In DNA form, the CDR3 reads TGCAGTGCCAGGCGGGACAGAGAGAATCAGCCCCAGCATTTT. V and J are TRBV20-1 and TRBJ1-5; 7 bases are shared with TRBD1. The CDR3 runs 14 residues. With V trimmed by 6 bases and J by 4 bases, 9 bases remained unmatched. Germline V gene lookup returns CDR1 DFQATT and CDR2 SNEGSKA (reference sequence).

This clonotype was detected a few times. This probably arose from a read error, given a far larger clone one base away. The rearrangement uses TRBV10-3 and TRBJ2-7; 8 bases are shared with TRBD2. Trimming removed 4 bases from V and 7 bases from J; junction bases left unmatched: 18. CDR3 length: 17 amino acids. Germline V gene lookup returns CDR1 ENHRY and CDR2 SYGVKD. The CDR3 region has the DNA TGTGCCATCAGTGGACGAGGGGGACTAGAACAACTCCCTGAGCAGTACTTC. Protein sequence: CAISGRGGLEQLPEQYF.

This clonotype occurred many times. The chain is built from TRBV5-4 and TRBJ1-1; D gene unclear. The ends were cut back, 1 base at V and 3 bases at J, with 4 bases in the middle. The CDR3 totals 12 residues. Germline CDR1 reads SGHNT; CDR2 reads YYREEE (reference sequence). For the CDR3, the DNA is TGTGCCAGCAGCTTGTCGGACACTGAAGCTTTCTTT. Protein sequence: CASSLSDTEAFF.

Many counts were recorded for this clonotype. The chain has TRBV29-1 and TRBJ2-1; 8 bases map to TRBD1. The trim removed 7 bases at V and 4 bases at J, leaving 9 bases unmatched. Looked up from germline, CDR1 is SQVTM and CDR2 is ANQGSEA. This CDR3 is built from 14 residues. The CDR3 nucleotides read TGCAGCGCTTTGGACAGGGCCCTTTACAATGAGCAGTTCTTC. This encodes CSALDRALYNEQFF.

This clonotype was observed at least ten times. The chain joins TRBV19 to TRBJ1-5; 9 nucleotides align to TRBD1. Germline loops: CDR1 LNHDA, CDR2 SQIVND (reference sequence). Germline trimming cut 4 bases from V and 1 base from J; bases unmatched to any gene: 2. This CDR3 contains 15 residues. CDR3 DNA sequence: TGTGCCAGTAGTAGGGGACAGGGAAGCAATCAGCCCCAGCATTTT. Translated: CASSRGQGSNQPQHF.

The sample holds a few counts of this clonotype. The chain joins TRBV9 to TRBJ2-3; 10 bases agree with TRBD2. The CDR3 is made up of 16 amino acids. V was pared by 4 bases and J by 1 base, with 6 bases of the junction left unmatched. Germline V gene lookup returns CDR1 SGDLS and CDR2 YYNGEE. CDR3 DNA sequence: TGTGCCAGCAGCATCTCCGGGACTAGCGGCACAGATACGCAGTATTTT. It translates to CASSISGTSGTDTQYF.